The clone carrying this T cell receptor (beta chain) has a count of ten or more. MiXCR, run by TCRdb on the 5' RACE reads, gives a single entry per CDR3 protein. The table records tens of thousands of distinct CDR3 sequences, approximately 5.9% of them present only once. This entry belongs to a study of neurological immune-mediated disorders. The V end was cut by 0 bases, the J end by 8 bases, with 16 bases between. The CDR3 spans 15 residues. Germline CDR1 reads SNHLY; CDR2 reads FYNNEI. The chain couples TRBV2 to TRBJ1-2; unclear D gene. Sequenced material: CD8+ T cells from blood. This TCR was recovered from a man between 18 and 35 years old in good health. CDR3 coding DNA: TGTGCCAGCAGTGAAGCGCTAAAGGAACAGCGGGGCTACACCTTC. Translation gives CASSEALKEQRGYTF.